The entry below gives a single TCR beta chain sequence along with its context. Its antigen specificity is not known. No much larger clone exists at a distance of one base, and base qualities are not known. TCRbeta CDR3 regions were amplified from genomic DNA by means of the immunoSEQ Assay, a bias-controlled multiplex PCR. The authors' pipeline ran thus. Nucleated cell counts per sample were estimated from amplification of reference gene primers within the assay. Sequence reads were collapsed and filtered to measure the absolute abundance of every unique TCRbeta CDR3 rearrangement. For each sample, productive Simpson clonality was calculated as the square root of Simpson's diversity index over productive rearrangements. Imported from immuneACCESS, the table was reduced by TCRdb to in-frame sequences with V and J called. These copies leave out some clones; in studies compared against another copy, an unresolved V gene accounts for under half, and the cause of the remainder is not known. V, J and clone size are taken as reported in that table, and D and trimming were inferred from the DNA itself. This sample lists 140,000 to 150,000 clones; 85% to 90% were detected once. The top ten clonotypes cover about 11% of the sample.

This entry is derived from a study of blood T cell repertoires in COVID-19 (dated by TCRdb to about 2020). Describing the broader study: Samples from collaborators originated in the United States, Italy and Spain and spanned both the acute and convalescent phases of COVID-19. The material from the prospective study consisted of cDNA or gDNA derived from T cells, B-cell-depleted T cells, or PBMCs. Deeply sampled blood TCRbeta repertoires from subjects exposed to, actively infected with, or recovered from COVID-19 were included in the dataset. The repertoires were released in a freely available public database intended as a resource for research on the immune response to SARS-CoV-2. The samples were drawn from two sources: the first 160 participants of the ongoing ImmuneRACE study, and over 950 subjects contributed by 6 global collaborators. Sample metadata almost always included a de-identified subject ID, COVID-19 status, age in years and sex. Where HLA class I and class II types were available, the types were taken from metadata supplied by the sample provider, not from assay-based typing.

V is pruned by 6 bases and J by 3 bases, leaving 4 bases of the junction without a gene match. Taken from cysteine to phenylalanine, the CDR3 has 13 residues. Only CDR3 DNA remains: 39 bases, in frame from the first base. The germline V gene encodes CDR1 MNHEY and CDR2 SMNVEV (reference sequence). Participants in the prospective study were aged roughly 18 to 90 years, lived in 20 to 30 United States geographic areas, and enrolled through a virtual design. In the prospective study, cohorts were assigned on the basis of participant-reported clinical history obtained from a screening survey and a study questionnaire. For ImmuneRACE Cohort 3, a participant was defined as recovered based on two consecutive negative NP/OP PCR tests, clearance by a healthcare professional, or resolution of symptoms. In the prospective study, mobile phlebotomists collected whole blood, serum and a nasopharyngeal or oropharyngeal swab from each participant. Over a roughly 2-month period, participants in the prospective study had the option of providing additional blood draws and questionnaires. Blood samples from the prospective study were shipped frozen or at room temperature prior to DNA extraction.

General findings and caveats noted by the study authors: The amount of clinical and demographic metadata varied by source and participant and was provided uncurated.

The chain employs TRBV27 and TRBJ1-2, and 7 junction bases match TRBD1. This sequence was found in a man in his 60s who had recovered from COVID-19. Sequencing was done on a sample of PBMCs or T cells enriched from blood (not recorded which). Read as DNA, the sequence is TGTGCCAGCAGCTCCACAGGGGACTATGGCTACACCTTC. Its translation is CASSSTGDYGYTF.